Following are 24 T cell receptor beta chains from one sample sequenced in a study of blood T cell repertoires in COVID-19. Method: immunoSEQ multiplex PCR; TCRdb's copy keeps in-frame clones and lacks some. The sample holds over 150,000 clones, 88% seen once. The sample was PBMCs or T cells enriched from blood (not recorded which). The receptors were sampled from a young woman who had recovered from COVID-19.

In its sample, this clone was seen a few times. The chain is built from TRBV2 and TRBJ2-7; 10 bases match TRBD1. V gave up 5 bases and J gave up 5 bases; unmatched junction bases: 15. CDR3 length equals 17 residues. Germline V gene lookup returns CDR1 SNHLY and CDR2 FYNNEI. The CDR3: CASSSGTGAPRTNEQYF. The CDR3, as DNA: TGTGCCAGCAGTTCCGGGACAGGGGCCCCAAGGACCAACGAGCAGTACTTC.

In regard to this clone: The sample has other DNA sequences that encode this CDR3 too. J is TRBJ1-5 and V is TRBV27; 10 nucleotides align to TRBD1. This CDR3 has 14 residues. CDR1 and CDR2 from the germline V gene are MNHEY and SMNVEV (reference sequence). The J segment lost 6 bases and the V segment lost 4 bases, leaving 3 bases of the junction unmatched. CDR3 loop: CASSWDRGRQPQHF. CDR3 DNA sequence: TGTGCCAGCAGTTGGGACAGGGGACGTCAGCCCCAGCATTTT.

Only a few counts were recorded for this clone. This chain links TRBV11-2 with TRBJ1-4, with 7 bases fitting TRBD1. This CDR3 is built from 15 residues. Germline trimming cut 4 bases from V and 4 bases from J; bases unmatched to any gene: 6. The germline V gene encodes CDR1 SGHAT and CDR2 FQNNGV. As DNA, the CDR3 is TGTGCCAGCAGCTCCCTAAACAGGGGTAATGAAAAACTGTTTTTT. Its protein is CASSSLNRGNEKLFF.

This clone showed up just once. The V gene is TRBV5-1, the J gene TRBJ2-5; D is possibly TRBD1 (5 bases). CDR3 length equals 15 residues. The germline V gene has CDR1 SGHRS and CDR2 YFSETQ. V lost 0 bases to trimming and J lost 4 bases, with 13 bases between them. Written as DNA, the CDR3 is TGCGCCAGCAGCTTGGAATTTGGGGCCCCAGAGACCCAGTACTTC. Translation gives CASSLEFGAPETQYF.

The V gene is TRBV7-2, the J gene TRBJ1-5; D is uncertain. Trimming pared 1 base from V and 8 bases from J, leaving 12 bases between. The CDR3 sequence is 14 residues long. CDR1 is SGHTA and CDR2 is FQGNSA in the germline V gene. DNA of the CDR3: TGTGCCAGCAGCTTAGGCGGGCATCGGGAGCCCCAGCATTTT. Translation: CASSLGGHREPQHF.

This clone was detected only a few times. V usage is TRBV28 and J usage is TRBJ1-1; 8 positions agree with TRBD1. This CDR3 region has 17 residues. V was clipped by 3 bases and J by 5 bases; unmatched bases: 14. Germline V gives CDR1 MDHEN, CDR2 SYDVKM. The DNA for the CDR3 is TGTGCCAGCAGTTTGACAGTGGGCCAGGGGGCGAGAACTGAAGCTTTCTTT. It translates to CASSLTVGQGARTEAFF. Combining the CDR3 with reference TRBV28 and TRBJ1-1 gives the whole variable domain DVKVTQSSRYLVKRTGEKVFLECVQDMDHENMFWYRQDPGLGLRLIYFSYDVKMKEKGDIPEGYSVSREKKERFSLILESASTNQTSMYLCASSLTVGQGARTEAFFGQGTRLTVV.

In this sample, this clone turned up once. The chain carries TRBV7-6 and TRBJ2-7; D is perhaps TRBD2 (5 bases). The CDR3 runs 16 residues. Trimming left V 2 bases short and J 0 bases short, with 14 bases between. Germline assignment: CDR1 SGHVS and CDR2 FNYEAQ. The DNA of the CDR3 is TGTGCCAGCAGCTTAACTTCTGCTAGCCCCTCCTACGAGCAGTACTTC. Its protein is CASSLTSASPSYEQYF.

The chain links TRBV2 to TRBJ2-7, with D maybe TRBD2 (6 bases). Between the trimmed V and J ends, which lost 7 bases and 5 bases, there was a span of 21 bases. The germline CDR1 and CDR2 sequences are SNHLY and FYNNEI. This CDR3 contains 15 residues. The CDR3 coding sequence is TGTGCCAGCACCACAAGTGGGGGGACGACGCACGAGCAGTACTTC. Translation: CASTTSGGTTHEQYF.

V is TRBV7-6 and J is TRBJ2-3; TRBD2 matches 7 bases. Unmatched junction bases numbered 8, after V lost 1 base and J lost 4 bases. The CDR3 has 16 residues. CDR1 SGHVS and CDR2 FNYEAQ come from the germline V gene. The CDR3 nucleotides are TGTGCCAGCAGCTTAGGAGTCTCGCGGGGGTCAGATACGCAGTATTTT. Its translation: CASSLGVSRGSDTQYF. Using reference TRBV7-6 and TRBJ2-3 for the parts outside the CDR3, the full variable domain is GAGVSQSPRYKVTKRGQDVALRCDPISGHVSLYWYRQALGQGPEFLTYFNYEAQQDKSGLPNDRFSAERPEGSISTLTIQRTEQRDSAMYRCASSLGVSRGSDTQYFGPGTRLTVL.

The chain employs TRBV7-2 and TRBJ2-7, with D possibly matching TRBD2 (7 bases). This CDR3 spans 14 amino acids. Per germline, CDR1 SGHTA and CDR2 FQGNSA. V dropped 1 base and J dropped 5 bases, with 12 bases sitting between them. CDR3 bases: TGTGCCAGCAGCTTAGTCGGGGGGCGCGACGAGCAGTACTTC. Protein sequence: CASSLVGGRDEQYF.

This chain links TRBV19 with TRBJ2-7; TRBD2 is a possible D gene (6 bases). Germline CDR1 and CDR2: LNHDA and SQIVND (reference sequence). Trimming removed 6 bases at V and 4 bases at J, with 7 bases between. CDR3 length equals 11 residues. CDR3 in DNA: TGTGCCAGTAGGGGGGGTTACGAGCAGTACTTC. Its translation: CASRGGYEQYF.

The chain carries TRBV28 and TRBJ2-2; tentatively, D is TRBD2 (5 bases). Germline loops: CDR1 MDHEN, CDR2 SYDVKM. With 5 bases removed from V and 5 bases from J, the gap between germline ends came to 12 bases. The CDR3 contains 14 residues. CDR3 in amino acids: CASSPRGLTGELFF. CDR3 nucleotide sequence: TGTGCCAGCAGTCCTCGAGGGTTGACCGGGGAGCTGTTTTTT.

The chain has TRBV28 and TRBJ1-3; D is unresolved. The V gene lost 6 bases and the J gene lost 3 bases, with 18 bases spanning the gap. The CDR3 is 16 residues long. In germline, CDR1 is MDHEN, CDR2 SYDVKM. The CDR3 nucleotides are TGTGCCAGCAGAAGGACGGACGTAGGACTTGGAAACACCATATATTTT. Encoded protein: CASRRTDVGLGNTIYF. The whole variable domain, filled in from reference TRBV28 and TRBJ1-3, reads DVKVTQSSRYLVKRTGEKVFLECVQDMDHENMFWYRQDPGLGLRLIYFSYDVKMKEKGDIPEGYSVSREKKERFSLILESASTNQTSMYLCASRRTDVGLGNTIYFGEGSWLTVV.

This chain uses TRBV27 with TRBJ1-2; D ambiguous. With 7 bases removed from V and 0 bases from J, the gap between germline ends came to 15 bases. This CDR3 has 15 amino acids. Germline values: CDR1 MNHEY, CDR2 SMNVEV (reference sequence). The CDR3 region is CASTLRVGANYGYTF. CDR3 nucleotide sequence: TGTGCCAGCACCCTGAGGGTCGGGGCTAACTATGGCTACACCTTC.

The rearrangement uses TRBV7-2 and TRBJ2-1; D gene unclear. CDR1 SGHTA and CDR2 FQGNSA come from the germline V gene. The length of the CDR3 is 16 residues. V lost 0 bases, J lost 4 bases, and 13 bases lay in between. The CDR3 region is CASSLALSTGYNEQFF. The CDR3 DNA is TGTGCCAGCAGCTTAGCCCTCTCGACTGGATACAATGAGCAGTTCTTC. The full variable domain, its missing parts supplied by reference TRBV7-2 and TRBJ2-1, is GAGVSQSPSNKVTEKGKDVELRCDPISGHTALYWYRQSLGQGLEFLIYFQGNSAPDKSGLPSDRFSAERTGGSVSTLTIQRTQQEDSAVYLCASSLALSTGYNEQFFGPGTRLTVL.

This sequence joins TRBV27 and TRBJ1-4, with a possible D match to TRBD1 (6 bases). The CDR3 spans 15 residues. V lost 6 bases, J lost 7 bases, and 18 bases lay in between. The V gene's germline CDR1 is MNHEY and CDR2 SMNVEV (reference sequence). CDR3 residues: CASRNRALRGEKLFF. CDR3 bases: TGTGCCAGCAGGAACAGGGCCCTACGTGGTGAAAAACTGTTTTTT.

This sequence joins TRBV6-5 and TRBJ1-5; no clear D. The V and J ends lost 6 bases and 11 bases respectively, with 17 bases between them. The CDR3 spans 13 residues. Germline V gene lookup returns CDR1 MNHEY and CDR2 SVGAGI. The CDR3 bases are TGTGCCAGCAGCCCCGACCCCCAAGGAGCCCAGCATTTT. Residues: CASSPDPQGAQHF.

V gene TRBV28 combines with J gene TRBJ2-2, with TRBD2 matching 8 bases. The CDR3 has 15 residues. Germline assignment: CDR1 MDHEN and CDR2 SYDVKM. V trimming: 6 bases; J trimming: 3 bases; junction bases outside the gene matches: 6. The CDR3 reads CASRPGLGDTGELFF. The CDR3 region has the DNA TGTGCCAGCAGACCGGGACTAGGAGACACCGGGGAGCTGTTTTTT.

This clone showed up just once. The rearrangement uses TRBV3-1 (or the pseudogene TRBV3-2) and TRBJ2-5, with D possibly being TRBD2 (6 bases). The CDR3 is 18 residues long. Trimming cost V 1 base and J 5 bases, with 23 bases left between them. CDR1 LGHDT and CDR2 YNNKEL come from the germline V gene (reference sequence). The CDR3 spells CASSQVEASGGFGETQYF. CDR3 DNA sequence: TGTGCCAGCAGCCAAGTAGAGGCGTCAGGAGGGTTTGGGGAGACCCAGTACTTC.

The chain is built from TRBV28 and TRBJ2-7; TRBD2 agrees at 10 bases. There are 14 residues in the CDR3. From germline, CDR1 is MDHEN and CDR2 SYDVKM. V shed 6 bases, J shed 6 bases, and the junction held 8 bases outside the gene matches. DNA of the CDR3: TGTGCCAGCAGCTATAGCGGGGGGCCTCTCGAGCAGTACTTC. It is translated as CASSYSGGPLEQYF.

V gene TRBV12-5 combines with J gene TRBJ1-5, with D unclear. Germline loops: CDR1 LGHNT, CDR2 FRNRAP. The ends were cut back, 0 bases at V and 4 bases at J, with 13 bases in the middle. The length of the CDR3 is 16 residues. In DNA form, the CDR3 reads TGTGCTAGTGGTTTGGTACTTGGCAGGCCGAATCAGCCCCAGCATTTT. Residues: CASGLVLGRPNQPQHF.

CDR3 DNA: TGTGCCAGCAGCCAACTCGGCAGGGACAGGAATGTTCAGTTCTTC. Protein sequence: CASSQLGRDRNVQFF. The chain recombines TRBV14 with TRBJ2-1, with 8 bases identical to TRBD1. Germline V gene data show CDR1 as SGHDN and CDR2 as FVKESK. This CDR3 is built from 15 residues. V was pared by 2 bases and J by 13 bases, with 13 bases of the junction left unmatched.

The rearrangement uses TRBV6-5 and TRBJ1-6, with 9 positions matching TRBD1. This CDR3 has 16 residues. V gave up 2 bases and J gave up 8 bases; unmatched junction bases: 7. The germline V gene encodes CDR1 MNHEY and CDR2 SVGAGI. CDR3 amino acids: CASSYELGQGYSPLHF. The CDR3 DNA reads as TGTGCCAGCAGTTACGAGCTGGGACAGGGATATTCACCCCTCCACTTT.

The chain has TRBV5-4 and TRBJ2-3; 10 positions agree with TRBD2. The junction had 3 bases not matched to a gene; V was cut back by 0 bases and J by 5 bases. This CDR3 has 15 residues. Germline V gives CDR1 SGHNT, CDR2 YYREEE (reference sequence). CDR3 nucleotides: TGTGCCAGCAGCTTGGATAGCGGGGGGATAGATACGCAGTATTTT. Translating it yields CASSLDSGGIDTQYF.